These T cell receptor beta chains were read from a single sample in a study of T cell responses to AZD1222 COVID-19 vaccine. Profiled with immunoSEQ multiplex PCR; TCRdb holds only in-frame clones, not every one. The sample lists 55,000 to 65,000 clones, 85% occurring once. The specimen was peripheral blood, collected on day 0 of AZD1222 vaccination. These receptors were taken from an adult in good health. Each CDR3 is given with its conserved first and last residue. A D gene is named only where the DNA matches it firmly. Clone size, where shown, is once, few, many, or a class for clones that have expanded.

d_gene,v_gene,j_gene,abundance,CDR3nt,CDR3aa
-,TRBV27,TRBJ1-1,once,TGTGCCAGCAGTTTTCGAGGGAAGAACACTGAAGCTTTCTTT,CASSFRGKNTEAFF
-,TRBV3-1/TRBV3-2,TRBJ2-7,-,TGTGCCAGCAGCCAATCTCGCCGGGGCCCCTACGAGCAGTACTTC,CASSQSRRGPYEQYF
TRBD2,TRBV30,TRBJ2-1,-,TGTGCCTGGAGTGGTGGAGCGGGGCGCTACAATGAGCAGTTCTTC,CAWSGGAGRYNEQFF
TRBD2,TRBV9,TRBJ2-1,-,TGTGCCAGCAGCGTAGATAGCGGGGGGGCGAGGGATGAGCAGTTCTTC,CASSVDSGGARDEQFF
-,TRBV19,TRBJ1-2,few,TGTGCCAGTAGTATAGACTCAAGCACATACTATGGCTACACCTTC,CASSIDSSTYYGYTF
TRBD1,TRBV19,TRBJ2-5,few,TGTGCCAGTAGTACGGGACAGCTCCTCCAAGAGACCCAGTACTTC,CASSTGQLLQETQYF
-,TRBV6-6,TRBJ1-5,-,TGTGCCAGCAGCCTGGGACCGCGCAATCAGCCCCAGCATTTT,CASSLGPRNQPQHF
TRBD1,TRBV7-9,TRBJ2-1,-,TGTGCCAGCAGCCTCCGGGACAGTGAGCAGTTCTTC,CASSLRDSEQFF
-,TRBV2,TRBJ1-2,-,TGTGCCAGCAGGGGAGACAGACTCTATGGCTACACCTTC,CASRGDRLYGYTF
-,TRBV7-9,TRBJ1-5,-,TGTGCCAGCAGCCTTTCCCTTCAGCCCCAGCATTTT,CASSLSLQPQHF
-,TRBV4-1,TRBJ2-7,medium-sized,TGCGCCAGCAGCCAGGGGGCGCGAGAGCAGTACTTC,CASSQGAREQYF
TRBD2,TRBV15,TRBJ2-5,-,TGTGCCACCAGCAGCGGACTAGCGGGGGTGGTTGGGGAGACCCAGTACTTC,CATSSGLAGVVGETQYF
-,TRBV5-1,TRBJ2-1,-,TGCGCCAGCAGCCTCAACTACAATGAGCAGTTCTTC,CASSLNYNEQFF
TRBD2,TRBV7-9,TRBJ2-7,medium-sized,TGTGCCAGCAGCTTAAGGACTAGCGGGCCCTCCTACGAGCAGTACTTC,CASSLRTSGPSYEQYF
-,TRBV18,TRBJ1-5,-,TGTGCCAGCTCACCCCTAGGTTTCGACAGGAACCAGCCCCAGCATTTT,CASSPLGFDRNQPQHF
TRBD1,TRBV7-9,TRBJ1-5,-,TGTGCCAGCAGCCCCACCGGAGGGGGCAGTAGCAATCAGCCCCAGCATTTT,CASSPTGGGSSNQPQHF
-,TRBV5-5,TRBJ1-2,-,TGTGCCAGCAGCTTATGGATATCACCGGGACCGACCTATGGCCACACCTTC,CASSLWISPGPTYGHTF
-,TRBV5-1,TRBJ1-1,once,TGCGCCAGCAGCTTCACAGAGAACACTGAAGCTTTCTTT,CASSFTENTEAFF
-,TRBV7-2,TRBJ1-2,-,TGTGCCAGCAGCTCCCCGGGGGGCTCGCCTGGCTACACCTTC,CASSSPGGSPGYTF
-,TRBV28,TRBJ1-2,-,TGTGCCAGCACCCCAGGGACACCAAACTATGGCTACACCTTC,CASTPGTPNYGYTF
-,TRBV12-3/TRBV12-4,TRBJ2-3,-,TGTGCCAGCATCCGAGGGGGAACAGATACGCAGTATTTT,CASIRGGTDTQYF
-,TRBV19,TRBJ2-5,-,TGTGCCAGTAGACAGGAAGAGACCCAGTACTTC,CASRQEETQYF
TRBD1,TRBV9,TRBJ1-5,-,TGTGCCAGCACGTCGGGCCCAGGGGGGAATCAGCCCCAGCATTTT,CASTSGPGGNQPQHF
TRBD1,TRBV3-1/TRBV3-2,TRBJ2-7,-,TGTGCCAGCAGCCAAGAAGGGACAGGGCATGACGAGCAGTACTTC,CASSQEGTGHDEQYF
-,TRBV6-5,TRBJ1-6,-,TGTGCCAGCAGTTACCAGGGTAGGGGCTATAATTCACCCCTCCACTTT,CASSYQGRGYNSPLHF
TRBD1,TRBV20-1,TRBJ1-2,-,TGCAGTGCTAGTGATCCGACAGGGACCAACTATGGCTACACCTTC,CSASDPTGTNYGYTF